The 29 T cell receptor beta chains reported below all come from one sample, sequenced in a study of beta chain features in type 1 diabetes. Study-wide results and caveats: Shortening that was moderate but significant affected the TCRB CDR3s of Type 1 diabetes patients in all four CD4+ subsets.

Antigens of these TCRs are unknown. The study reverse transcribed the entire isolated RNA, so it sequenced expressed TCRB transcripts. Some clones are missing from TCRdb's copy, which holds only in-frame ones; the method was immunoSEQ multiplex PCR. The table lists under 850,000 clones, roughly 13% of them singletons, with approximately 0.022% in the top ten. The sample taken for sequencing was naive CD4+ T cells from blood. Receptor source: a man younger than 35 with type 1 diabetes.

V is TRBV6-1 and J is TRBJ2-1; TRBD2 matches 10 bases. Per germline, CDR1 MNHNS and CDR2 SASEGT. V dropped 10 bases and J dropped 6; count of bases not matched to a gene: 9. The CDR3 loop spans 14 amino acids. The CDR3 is CAITGTSASNEQFF. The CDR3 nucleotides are TGTGCCATCACCGGGACTAGCGCAAGCAATGAGCAGTTCTTC.

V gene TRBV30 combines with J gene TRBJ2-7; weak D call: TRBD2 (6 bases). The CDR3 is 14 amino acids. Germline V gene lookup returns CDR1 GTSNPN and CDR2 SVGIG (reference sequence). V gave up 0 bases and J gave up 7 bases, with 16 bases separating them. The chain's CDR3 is CAWSVLAKWGEQYF. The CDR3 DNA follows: TGTGCCTGGAGTGTACTAGCCAAATGGGGTGAGCAGTACTTC. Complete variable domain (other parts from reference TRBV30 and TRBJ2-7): SQTIHQWPATLVQPVGSPLSLECTVEGTSNPNLYWYRQAAGRGLQLLFYSVGIGQISSEVPQNLSASRPQDRQFILSSKKLLLSDSGFYLCAWSVLAKWGEQYFGPGTRLTVT.

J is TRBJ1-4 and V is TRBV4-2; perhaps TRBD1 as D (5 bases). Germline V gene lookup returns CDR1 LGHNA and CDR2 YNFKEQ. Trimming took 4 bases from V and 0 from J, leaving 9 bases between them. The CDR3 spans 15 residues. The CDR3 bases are TGTGCCAGCAGCCCAGGGACCGCAACTAATGAAAAACTGTTTTTT. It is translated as CASSPGTATNEKLFF.

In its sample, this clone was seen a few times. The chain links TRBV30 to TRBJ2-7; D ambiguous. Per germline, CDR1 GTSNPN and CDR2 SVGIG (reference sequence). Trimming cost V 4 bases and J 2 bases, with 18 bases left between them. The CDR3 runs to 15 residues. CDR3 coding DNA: TGTGCCTGGAAACCGGAATGGGCGGTGACCTACGAGCAGTACTTC. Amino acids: CAWKPEWAVTYEQYF.

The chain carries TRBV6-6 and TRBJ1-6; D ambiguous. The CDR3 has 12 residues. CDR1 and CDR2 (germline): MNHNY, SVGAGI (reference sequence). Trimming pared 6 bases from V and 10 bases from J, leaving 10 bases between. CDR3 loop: CASSEAGSPLHF. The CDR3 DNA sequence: TGTGCCAGCAGCGAGGCGGGCTCACCCCTCCACTTT.

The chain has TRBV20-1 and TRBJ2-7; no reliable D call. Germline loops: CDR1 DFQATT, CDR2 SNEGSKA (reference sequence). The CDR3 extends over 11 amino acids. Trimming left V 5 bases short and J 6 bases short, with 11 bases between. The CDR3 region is CSAGPGSEQYF. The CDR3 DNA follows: TGCAGTGCTGGGCCCGGATCCGAGCAGTACTTC.

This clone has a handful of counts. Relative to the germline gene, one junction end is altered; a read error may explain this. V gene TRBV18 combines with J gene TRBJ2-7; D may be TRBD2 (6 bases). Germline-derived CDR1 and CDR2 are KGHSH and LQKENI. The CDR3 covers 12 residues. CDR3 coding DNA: TGTGCCAGCTCCCCTGGACCGTCATCGGGGGACTTC. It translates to CASSPGPSSGDF.

The CDR3 reads CASSARRDTEAFF. As DNA, the CDR3 is TGTGCCAGCAGCGCAAGAAGGGACACTGAAGCTTTCTTT. The gene calls are TRBV7-2 and TRBJ1-1; no definite D call. The CDR3 is 13 amino acids. Trimming stripped 5 bases from V and 3 bases from J, with 10 bases between. The germline V gene encodes CDR1 SGHTA and CDR2 FQGNSA. Looking up the rest from reference TRBV7-2 and TRBJ1-1 gives the full variable domain: GAGVSQSPSNKVTEKGKDVELRCDPISGHTALYWYRQSLGQGLEFLIYFQGNSAPDKSGLPSDRFSAERTGGSVSTLTIQRTQQEDSAVYLCASSARRDTEAFFGQGTRLTVV.

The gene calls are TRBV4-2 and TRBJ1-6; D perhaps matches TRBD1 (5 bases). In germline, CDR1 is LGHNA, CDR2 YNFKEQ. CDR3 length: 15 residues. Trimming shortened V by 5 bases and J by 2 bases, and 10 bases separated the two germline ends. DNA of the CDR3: TGTGCCAGCAGCTCTGACAGACCCTATAATTCACCCCTCCACTTT. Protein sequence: CASSSDRPYNSPLHF.

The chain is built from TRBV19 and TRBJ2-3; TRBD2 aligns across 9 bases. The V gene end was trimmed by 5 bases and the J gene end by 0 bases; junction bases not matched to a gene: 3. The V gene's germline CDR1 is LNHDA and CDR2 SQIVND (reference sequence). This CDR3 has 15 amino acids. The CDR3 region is CASSVTSGSTDTQYF. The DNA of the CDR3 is TGTGCCAGTAGTGTTACTAGCGGGAGCACAGATACGCAGTATTTT.

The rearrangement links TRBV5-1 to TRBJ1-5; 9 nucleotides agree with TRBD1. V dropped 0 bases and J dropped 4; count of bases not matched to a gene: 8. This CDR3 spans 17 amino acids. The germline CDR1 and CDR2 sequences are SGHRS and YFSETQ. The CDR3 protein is CASSLGDRAPDNQPQHF. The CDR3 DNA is TGCGCCAGCAGCTTGGGGGACAGGGCCCCAGATAATCAGCCCCAGCATTTT.

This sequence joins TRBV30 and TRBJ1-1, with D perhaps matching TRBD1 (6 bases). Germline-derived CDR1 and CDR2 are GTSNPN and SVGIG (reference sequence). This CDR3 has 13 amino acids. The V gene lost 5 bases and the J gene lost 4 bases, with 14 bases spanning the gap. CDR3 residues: CAWGRGGGTEAFF. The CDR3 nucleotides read TGTGCCTGGGGCAGGGGAGGGGGCACTGAAGCTTTCTTT.

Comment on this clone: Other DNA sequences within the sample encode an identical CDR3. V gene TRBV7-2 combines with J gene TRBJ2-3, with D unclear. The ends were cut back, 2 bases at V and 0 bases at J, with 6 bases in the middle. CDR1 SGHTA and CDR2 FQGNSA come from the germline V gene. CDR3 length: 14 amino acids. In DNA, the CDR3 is TGTGCCAGCAGCTTATCCGCCAGCACAGATACGCAGTATTTT. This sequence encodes CASSLSASTDTQYF.

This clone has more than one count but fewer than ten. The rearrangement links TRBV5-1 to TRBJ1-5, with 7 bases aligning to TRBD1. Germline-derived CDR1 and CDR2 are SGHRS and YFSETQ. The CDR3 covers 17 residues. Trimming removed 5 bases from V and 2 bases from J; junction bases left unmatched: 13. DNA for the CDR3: TGCGCCAGCAGACCTAACAGGGGTAGGTTCGGCAATCAGCCCCAGCATTTT. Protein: CASRPNRGRFGNQPQHF.

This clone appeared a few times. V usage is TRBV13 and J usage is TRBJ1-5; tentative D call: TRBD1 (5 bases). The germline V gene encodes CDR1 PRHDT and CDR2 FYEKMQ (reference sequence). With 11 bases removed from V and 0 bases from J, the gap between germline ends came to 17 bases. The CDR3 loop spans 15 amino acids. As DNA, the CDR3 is TGTGCCTCCAACGGGGGGTCTTATAGCAATCAGCCCCAGCATTTT. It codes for CASNGGSYSNQPQHF.

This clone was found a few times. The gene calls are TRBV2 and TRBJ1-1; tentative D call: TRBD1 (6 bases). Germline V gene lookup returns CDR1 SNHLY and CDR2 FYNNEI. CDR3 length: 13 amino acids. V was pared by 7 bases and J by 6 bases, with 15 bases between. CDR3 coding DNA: TGTGCCAGCACGGGACAACCGGGCTCTGAAGCTTTCTTT. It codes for CASTGQPGSEAFF.

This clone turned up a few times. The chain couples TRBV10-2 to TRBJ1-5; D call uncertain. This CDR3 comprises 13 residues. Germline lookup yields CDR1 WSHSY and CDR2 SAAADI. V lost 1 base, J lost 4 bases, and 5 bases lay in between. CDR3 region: CASSELRNQPQHF. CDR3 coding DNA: TGCGCCAGCAGTGAGTTGCGAAATCAGCCCCAGCATTTT.

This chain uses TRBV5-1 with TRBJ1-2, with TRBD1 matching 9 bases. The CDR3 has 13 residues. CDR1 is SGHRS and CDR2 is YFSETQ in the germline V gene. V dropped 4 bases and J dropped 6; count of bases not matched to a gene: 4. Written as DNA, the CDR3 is TGCGCCAGCAGCCCCACAGGGGGCAATGGCTACACCTTC. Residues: CASSPTGGNGYTF.

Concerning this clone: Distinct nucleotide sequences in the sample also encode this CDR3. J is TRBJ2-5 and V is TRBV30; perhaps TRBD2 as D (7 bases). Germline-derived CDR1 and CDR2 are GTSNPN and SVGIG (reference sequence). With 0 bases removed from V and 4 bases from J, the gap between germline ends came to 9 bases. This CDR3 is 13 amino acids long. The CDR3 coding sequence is TGTGCCTGGAGTGTACGGGGGGCAGAGACCCAGTACTTC. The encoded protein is CAWSVRGAETQYF.

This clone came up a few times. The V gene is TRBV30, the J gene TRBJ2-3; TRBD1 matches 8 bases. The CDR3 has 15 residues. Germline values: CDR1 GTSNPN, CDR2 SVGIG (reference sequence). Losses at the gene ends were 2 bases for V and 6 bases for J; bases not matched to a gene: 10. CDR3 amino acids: CAWSPGQGAGDTQYF. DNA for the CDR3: TGTGCCTGGAGTCCGGGCCAGGGGGCGGGCGATACGCAGTATTTT. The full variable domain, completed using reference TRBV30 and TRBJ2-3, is SQTIHQWPATLVQPVGSPLSLECTVEGTSNPNLYWYRQAAGRGLQLLFYSVGIGQISSEVPQNLSASRPQDRQFILSSKKLLLSDSGFYLCAWSPGQGAGDTQYFGPGTRLTVL.

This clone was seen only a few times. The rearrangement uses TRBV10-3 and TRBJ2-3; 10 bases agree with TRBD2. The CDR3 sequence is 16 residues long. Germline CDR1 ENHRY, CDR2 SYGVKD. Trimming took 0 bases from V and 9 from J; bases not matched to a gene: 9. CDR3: CAISESLAGAQITQYF. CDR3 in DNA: TGTGCCATCAGTGAGTCGCTAGCGGGGGCACAGATAACGCAGTATTTT.

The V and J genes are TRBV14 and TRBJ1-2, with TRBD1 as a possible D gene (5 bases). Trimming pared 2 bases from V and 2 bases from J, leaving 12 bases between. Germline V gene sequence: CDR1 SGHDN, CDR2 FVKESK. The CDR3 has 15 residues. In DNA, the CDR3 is TGTGCCAGCAGCCAAAATTGGGGGAGGAACTATGGCTACACCTTC. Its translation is CASSQNWGRNYGYTF.

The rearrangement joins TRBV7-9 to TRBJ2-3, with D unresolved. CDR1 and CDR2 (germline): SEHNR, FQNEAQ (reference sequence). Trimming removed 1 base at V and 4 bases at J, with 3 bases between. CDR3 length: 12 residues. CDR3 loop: CASSLGPDTQYF. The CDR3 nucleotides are TGTGCCAGCAGCTTAGGTCCAGATACGCAGTATTTT. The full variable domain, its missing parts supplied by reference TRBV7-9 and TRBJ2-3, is DTGVSQNPRHKITKRGQNVTFRCDPISEHNRLYWYRQTLGQGPEFLTYFQNEAQLEKSRLLSDRFSAERPKGSFSTLEIQRTEQGDSAMYLCASSLGPDTQYFGPGTRLTVL.

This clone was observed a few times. CDR3 in DNA: TGTGCCTGGAGTGTACAGTTAACTCAGCCCCAGCATTTT. Its protein is CAWSVQLTQPQHF. The chain carries TRBV30 and TRBJ1-5; D gene uncertain. Germline assignment: CDR1 GTSNPN and CDR2 SVGIG (reference sequence). Trimming removed 0 bases at V and 6 bases at J, with 9 bases between. The CDR3 sequence is 13 residues long.

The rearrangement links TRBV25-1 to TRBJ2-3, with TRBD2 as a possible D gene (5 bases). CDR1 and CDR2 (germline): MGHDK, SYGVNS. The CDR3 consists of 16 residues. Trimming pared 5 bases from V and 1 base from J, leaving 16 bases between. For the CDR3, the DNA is TGTGCCAGCAGTCCCCAACTAGGTGCGGGCACAGATACGCAGTATTTT. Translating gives CASSPQLGAGTDTQYF.

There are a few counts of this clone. As DNA, the CDR3 is TGTGCCAGCAGTGAAGTCTCAAACACTGAAGCTTTCTTT. It yields the protein CASSEVSNTEAFF. The chain joins TRBV6-1 to TRBJ1-1; D call uncertain. The germline V and J ends were trimmed by 1 base and 2 bases, with 5 bases remaining between them. The CDR3 totals 13 residues. Germline CDR1 and CDR2: MNHNS and SASEGT.

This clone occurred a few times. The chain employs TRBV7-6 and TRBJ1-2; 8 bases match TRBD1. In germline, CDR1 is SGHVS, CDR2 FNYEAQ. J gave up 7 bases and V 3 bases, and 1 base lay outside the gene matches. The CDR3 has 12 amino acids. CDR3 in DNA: TGTGCCAGCAGCTTTACAGGGGGTGGCTACACCTTC. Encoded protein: CASSFTGGGYTF. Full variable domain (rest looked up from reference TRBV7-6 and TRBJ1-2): GAGVSQSPRYKVTKRGQDVALRCDPISGHVSLYWYRQALGQGPEFLTYFNYEAQQDKSGLPNDRFSAERPEGSISTLTIQRTEQRDSAMYRCASSFTGGGYTFGSGTRLTVV.

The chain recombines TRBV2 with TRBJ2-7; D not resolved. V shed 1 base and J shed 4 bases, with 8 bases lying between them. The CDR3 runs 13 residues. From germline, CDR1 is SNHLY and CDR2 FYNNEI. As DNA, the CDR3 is TGTGCCAGCAGTGAAGGCCCTAGGTACGAGCAGTACTTC. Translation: CASSEGPRYEQYF.

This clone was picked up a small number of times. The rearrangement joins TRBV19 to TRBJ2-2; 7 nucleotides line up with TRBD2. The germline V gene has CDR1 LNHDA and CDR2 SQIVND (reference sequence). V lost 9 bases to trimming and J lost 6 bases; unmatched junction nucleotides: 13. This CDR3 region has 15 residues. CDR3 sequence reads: CASPTSRVGAGELFF. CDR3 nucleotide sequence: TGTGCCAGCCCGACTAGCAGGGTGGGTGCCGGGGAGCTGTTTTTT.